The clone carrying this TCR beta chain is a singleton in its sample. Trimming shortened V by 4 bases and J by 7 bases, and 16 bases separated the two germline ends. CDR3 length: 14 residues. Germline-derived CDR1 and CDR2 are LNHDA and SQIVND (reference sequence). This record comes from a study of blood T cell repertoires in COVID-19. Turning to the study itself: Samples came from the United States, Italy and Spain, spanning acute and convalescent COVID-19. Nucleic acid was either cDNA or gDNA, and it came from T cells, B-cell-depleted T cells, or PBMCs.

Sequencing was performed with immunoSEQ multiplex PCR; in TCRdb, only in-frame clones are kept and a portion is missing. The data show hundreds of thousands of clones, with approximately 88% seen just once and roughly 12% held by the top ten. In Seattle, patients joined the study during active infection and were tracked longitudinally. The clonotype originates from a woman aged 50 to 60 with COVID-19, enrolled during active disease. The sequencing sample was made of peripheral blood. V and J are TRBV19 and TRBJ1-2; D is ambiguous. The CDR3 DNA sequence: TGTGCCAGTAGTACTGCAGGTTCGGGATTTGGCTACACCTTC. Amino acid sequence: CASSTAGSGFGYTF. Looking up the rest from reference TRBV19 and TRBJ1-2 gives the full variable domain: DGGITQSPKYLFRKEGQNVTLSCEQNLNHDAMYWYRQDPGQGLRLIYYSQIVNDFQKGDIAEGYSVSREKKESFPLTVTSAQKNPTAFYLCASSTAGSGFGYTFGSGTRLTVV.